The sequence of this T cell receptor (beta chain) was determined in a study of blood T cells in healthy people across ages. Primers used in a second PCR of roughly 6 to 12 cycles were a sample-barcoded 5' primer and a J-beta primer mix. TCRdb re-called the 5' RACE reads through MiXCR, storing one row per CDR3 protein. Of roughly 1,500,000 distinct CDR3 sequences detected, about 31% appear once; the ten largest clones hold around 11%. This CDR3 region has 13 residues. Germline assignment: CDR1 DFQATT and CDR2 SNEGSKA (reference sequence). Trimming at V came to 3 bases and at J to 5 bases, leaving 6 bases not matched to a gene.

V and J are TRBV20-1 and TRBJ2-5, with 7 bases identical to TRBD1. The sample consisted of blood. This clonotype was obtained from a woman aged 25 to 39 in good health. The CDR3 DNA reads as TGCAGTGCTAGTCCGACAGGGACGGAGACCCAGTACTTC. This gives the protein CSASPTGTETQYF.